The clone carrying this T cell receptor (beta chain) came up once. What it binds is unknown. These data originate in a study of CD8+ T cells in alopecia areata. Study as a whole: Tofacitinib therapy took 6 to 18 months; 6 months off drug came after.

This sample's treatment: oral pan-JAK inhibitor, 5-10 mg twice daily. Once RNA had been extracted, it was reverse transcribed into cDNA to act as the sequencing template. Using immunoSEQ multiplex PCR, the repertoire was profiled, and TCRdb retains in-frame clones only, with some absent. The profile shows 200,000 or so clones, approximately 45% of them singletons. Points from the study as a whole: Significant decreases in scalp clonality and expanded CD8+ clones followed tofacitinib treatment.

Sequences were derived from CD4+ T cells sorted from blood, sampled at approximately week 36, from a patient treated with tofacitinib. The clonotype was recovered from a human donor with alopecia areata.

The CDR3: CAWGQRSEKLFF. The DNA of the CDR3 is TGTGCCTGGGGGCAACGGTCTGAAAAACTGTTTTTT. The chain couples TRBV30 to TRBJ1-4; no reliable D call. From germline, CDR1 is GTSNPN and CDR2 SVGIG (reference sequence). V was cut by 5 bases and J by 7 bases, with 11 bases left in between. This CDR3 is built from 12 residues.